This record concerns one T cell receptor (beta chain) sequence. The identical CDR3 is also encoded by other nucleotide sequences in the sample. Reverse transcribing all isolated RNA meant expressed TCRB transcripts were sequenced. Data came from immunoSEQ multiplex PCR; TCRdb stores just in-frame clones and leaves some out. The data hold fewer than 250,000 clones, with 11% to 15% observed a single time. The CDR3 is made up of 14 amino acids. Germline values: CDR1 KGHSH, CDR2 LQKENI. Trimming stripped 0 bases from V and 2 bases from J, with 8 bases between. This sample was taken from a study of beta chain features in type 1 diabetes.

The TCR was taken from a woman aged 35 to 49 in good health. This sequence joins TRBV18 and TRBJ2-7; D is undetermined. The sample consisted of naive CD4+ T cells from blood. CDR3 residues: CASSPPAGTYEQYF. The CDR3 coding sequence is TGTGCCAGCTCACCACCGGCAGGAACCTACGAGCAGTACTTC.